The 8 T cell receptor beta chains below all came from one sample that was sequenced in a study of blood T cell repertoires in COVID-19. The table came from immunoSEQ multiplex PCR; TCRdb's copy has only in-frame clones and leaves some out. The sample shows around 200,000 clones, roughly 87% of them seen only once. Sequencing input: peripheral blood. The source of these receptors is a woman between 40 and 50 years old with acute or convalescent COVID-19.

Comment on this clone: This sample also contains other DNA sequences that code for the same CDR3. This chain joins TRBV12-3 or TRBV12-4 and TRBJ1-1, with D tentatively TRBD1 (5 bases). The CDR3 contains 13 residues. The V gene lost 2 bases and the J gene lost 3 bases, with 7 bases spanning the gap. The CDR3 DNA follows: TGTGCCAGCAGTTTAAGGGGTTACACTGAAGCTTTCTTT. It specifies CASSLRGYTEAFF.

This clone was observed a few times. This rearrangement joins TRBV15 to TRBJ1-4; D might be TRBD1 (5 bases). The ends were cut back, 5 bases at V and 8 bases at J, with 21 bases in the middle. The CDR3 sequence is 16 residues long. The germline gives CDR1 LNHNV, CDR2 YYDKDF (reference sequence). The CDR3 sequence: CATSRSTSGWVEKLFF. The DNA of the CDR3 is TGTGCCACCAGCCGTAGTACCTCAGGGTGGGTGGAAAAACTGTTTTTT.

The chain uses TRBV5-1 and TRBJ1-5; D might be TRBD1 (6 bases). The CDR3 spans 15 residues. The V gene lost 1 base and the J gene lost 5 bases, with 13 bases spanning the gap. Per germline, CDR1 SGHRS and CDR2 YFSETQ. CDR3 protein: CASSLSPGADQPQHF. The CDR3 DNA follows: TGCGCCAGCAGCTTGAGCCCAGGGGCTGATCAGCCCCAGCATTTT.

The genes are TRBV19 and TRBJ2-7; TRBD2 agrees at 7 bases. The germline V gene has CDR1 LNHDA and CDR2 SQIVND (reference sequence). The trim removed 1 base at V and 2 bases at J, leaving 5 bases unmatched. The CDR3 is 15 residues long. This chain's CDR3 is CASSIGGGSTYEQYF. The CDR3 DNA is TGTGCCAGTAGTATAGGGGGGGGGAGTACCTACGAGCAGTACTTC.

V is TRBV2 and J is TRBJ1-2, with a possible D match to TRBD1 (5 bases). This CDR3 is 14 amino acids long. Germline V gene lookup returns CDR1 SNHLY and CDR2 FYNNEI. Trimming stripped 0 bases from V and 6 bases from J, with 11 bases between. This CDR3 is CASSEAGAGHGYTF. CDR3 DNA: TGTGCCAGCAGTGAAGCAGGGGCAGGTCATGGCTACACCTTC.

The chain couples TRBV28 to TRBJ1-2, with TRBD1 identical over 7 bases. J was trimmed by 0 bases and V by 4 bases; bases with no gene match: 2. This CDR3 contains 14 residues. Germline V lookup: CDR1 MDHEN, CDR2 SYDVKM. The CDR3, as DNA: TGTGCCAGCAGTTCGGGACAGTCTAACTATGGCTACACCTTC. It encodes CASSSGQSNYGYTF.

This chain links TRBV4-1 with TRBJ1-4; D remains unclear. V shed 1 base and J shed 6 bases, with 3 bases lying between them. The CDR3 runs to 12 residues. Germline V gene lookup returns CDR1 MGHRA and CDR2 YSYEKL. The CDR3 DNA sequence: TGCGCCAGCAGCCAAGCTTATGAAAAACTGTTTTTT. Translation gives CASSQAYEKLFF.

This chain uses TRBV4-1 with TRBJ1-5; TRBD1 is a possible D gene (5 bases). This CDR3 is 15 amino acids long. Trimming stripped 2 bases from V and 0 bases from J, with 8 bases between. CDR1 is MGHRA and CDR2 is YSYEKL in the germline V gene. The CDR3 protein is CASSQSGYSNQPQHF. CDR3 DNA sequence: TGCGCCAGCAGCCAATCAGGGTATAGCAATCAGCCCCAGCATTTT.